This T cell receptor (beta chain) was found in a study of blood T cell repertoires in COVID-19. The CDR3 contains 15 residues. V was shortened by 6 bases and J by 0 bases, with 13 bases between the two germline ends. The germline gives CDR1 SGDLS, CDR2 YYNGEE. The method was immunoSEQ multiplex PCR; TCRdb's version includes in-frame clones alone and lacks a portion of them. Of about 150,000 clones in the sample, about 90% were seen once. The clonotype originates from a woman aged 60-75 years with active or convalescent COVID-19. Sample: peripheral blood. The chain recombines TRBV9 with TRBJ2-1; D not certain. The CDR3 reads CASTRSVSSYNEQFF. The CDR3 coding sequence is TGTGCCAGCACTAGGAGCGTTTCCTCCTACAATGAGCAGTTCTTC.